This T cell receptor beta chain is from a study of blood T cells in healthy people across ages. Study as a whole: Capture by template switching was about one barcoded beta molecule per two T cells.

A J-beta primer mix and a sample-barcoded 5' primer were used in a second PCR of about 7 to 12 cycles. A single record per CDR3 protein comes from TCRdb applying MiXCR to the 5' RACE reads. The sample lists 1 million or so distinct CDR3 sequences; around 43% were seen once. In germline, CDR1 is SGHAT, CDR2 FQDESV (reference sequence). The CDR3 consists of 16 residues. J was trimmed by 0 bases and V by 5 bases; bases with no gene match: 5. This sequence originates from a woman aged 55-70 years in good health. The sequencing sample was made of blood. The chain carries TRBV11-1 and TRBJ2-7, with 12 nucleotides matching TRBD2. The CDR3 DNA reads TGTGCCAGCAGCCATGGGACTAGCGGGTTCTCCTACGAGCAGTACTTC. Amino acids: CASSHGTSGFSYEQYF.